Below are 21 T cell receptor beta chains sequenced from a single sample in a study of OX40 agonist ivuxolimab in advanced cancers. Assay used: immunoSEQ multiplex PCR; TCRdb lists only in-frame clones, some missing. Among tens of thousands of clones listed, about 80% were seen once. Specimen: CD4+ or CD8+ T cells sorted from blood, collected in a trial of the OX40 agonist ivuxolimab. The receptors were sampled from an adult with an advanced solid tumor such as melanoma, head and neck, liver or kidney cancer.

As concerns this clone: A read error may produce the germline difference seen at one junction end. The CDR3 nucleotides are TGTGCTAGTGGTTCCCCTCAGGCTAGCGGATCCTACGAGCAGTATTTC. This gives the protein CASGSPQASGSYEQYF. The chain has TRBV12-5 and TRBJ2-7; 7 nucleotides match TRBD2. Germline V gives CDR1 LGHNT, CDR2 FRNRAP. The CDR3 consists of 16 residues.

CDR3 DNA: TGTGCCAGCAGTCAGGGGGGAGCTAACTATGGCTACACCTTC. Its translation is CASSQGGANYGYTF. V gene TRBV5-5 combines with J gene TRBJ1-2, with 7 bases that match TRBD1. This CDR3 region has 14 residues. The V and J ends lost 5 bases and 0 bases, in that order; junction bases with no gene match: 4. Germline-derived CDR1 and CDR2 are SGHKS and YYEKEE (reference sequence).

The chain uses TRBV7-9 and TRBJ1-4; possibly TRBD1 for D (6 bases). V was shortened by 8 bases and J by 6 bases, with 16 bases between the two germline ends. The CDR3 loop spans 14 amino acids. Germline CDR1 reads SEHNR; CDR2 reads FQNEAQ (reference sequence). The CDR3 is CASLRGGIDEKLFF. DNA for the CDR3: TGTGCCAGCTTGAGAGGGGGAATCGATGAAAAACTGTTTTTT.

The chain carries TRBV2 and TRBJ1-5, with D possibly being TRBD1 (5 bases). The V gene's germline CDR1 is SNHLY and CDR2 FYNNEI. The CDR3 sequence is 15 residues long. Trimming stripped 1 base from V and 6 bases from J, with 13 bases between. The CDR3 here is CASSEGLRERQPQHF. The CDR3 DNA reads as TGTGCCAGCAGTGAAGGGCTCAGGGAACGTCAGCCCCAGCATTTT.

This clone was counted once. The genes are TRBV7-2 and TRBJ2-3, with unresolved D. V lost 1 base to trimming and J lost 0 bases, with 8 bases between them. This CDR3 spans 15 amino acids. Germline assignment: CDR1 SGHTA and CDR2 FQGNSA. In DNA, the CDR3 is TGTGCCAGCAGCTTAGAATTAGACAGCACAGATACGCAGTATTTT. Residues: CASSLELDSTDTQYF.

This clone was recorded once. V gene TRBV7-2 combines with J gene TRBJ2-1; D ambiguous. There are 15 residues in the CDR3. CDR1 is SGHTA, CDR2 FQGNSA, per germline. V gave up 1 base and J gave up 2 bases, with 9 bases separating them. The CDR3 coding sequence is TGTGCCAGCAGCTTAGGGGCACCCACCTACAATGAGCAGTTCTTC. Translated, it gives CASSLGAPTYNEQFF.

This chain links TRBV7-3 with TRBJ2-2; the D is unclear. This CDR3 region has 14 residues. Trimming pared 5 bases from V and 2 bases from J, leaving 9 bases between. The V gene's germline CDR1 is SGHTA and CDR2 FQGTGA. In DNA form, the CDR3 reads TGTGCCAGCAGCGTGGGCCTTAACACCGGGGAGCTGTTTTTT. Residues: CASSVGLNTGELFF.

The CDR3 region has the DNA TGTGCCAGCAGCGGCCTCGGACTAGCAGTTTACGAGCAGTACTTC. Protein sequence: CASSGLGLAVYEQYF. The chain combines TRBV13 with TRBJ2-7; 8 bases align to TRBD2. The CDR3 runs 15 residues. The V and J ends lost 5 bases and 4 bases, in that order; junction bases with no gene match: 10. Per germline, CDR1 PRHDT and CDR2 FYEKMQ (reference sequence).

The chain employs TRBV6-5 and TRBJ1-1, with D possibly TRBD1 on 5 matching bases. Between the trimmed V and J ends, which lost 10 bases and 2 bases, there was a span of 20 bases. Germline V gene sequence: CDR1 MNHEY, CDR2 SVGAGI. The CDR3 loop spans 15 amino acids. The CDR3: CATRGTEYGNTEAFF. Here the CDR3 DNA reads TGTGCCACCCGTGGGACCGAGTACGGAAACACTGAAGCTTTCTTT.

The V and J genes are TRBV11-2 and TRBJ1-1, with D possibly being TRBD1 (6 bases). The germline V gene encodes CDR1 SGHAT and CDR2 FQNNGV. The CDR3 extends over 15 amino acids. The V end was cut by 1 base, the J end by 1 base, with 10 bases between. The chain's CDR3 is CASSLAGAGNTEAFF. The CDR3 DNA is TGTGCCAGCAGCTTAGCGGGGGCTGGGAACACTGAAGCTTTCTTT.

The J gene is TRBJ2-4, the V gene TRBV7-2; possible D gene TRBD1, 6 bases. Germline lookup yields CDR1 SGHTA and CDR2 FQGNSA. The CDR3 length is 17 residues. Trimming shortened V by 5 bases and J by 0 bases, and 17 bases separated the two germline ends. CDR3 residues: CASSPRQARLAKNIQYF. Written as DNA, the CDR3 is TGTGCCAGCAGCCCGCGACAGGCCAGATTAGCCAAAAACATTCAGTACTTC.

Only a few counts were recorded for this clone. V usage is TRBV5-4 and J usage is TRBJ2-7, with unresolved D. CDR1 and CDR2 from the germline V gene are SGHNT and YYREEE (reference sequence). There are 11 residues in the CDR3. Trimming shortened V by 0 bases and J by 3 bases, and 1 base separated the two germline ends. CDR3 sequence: CASSLGYEQYF. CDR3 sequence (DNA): TGTGCCAGCAGCTTGGGCTACGAGCAGTACTTC.

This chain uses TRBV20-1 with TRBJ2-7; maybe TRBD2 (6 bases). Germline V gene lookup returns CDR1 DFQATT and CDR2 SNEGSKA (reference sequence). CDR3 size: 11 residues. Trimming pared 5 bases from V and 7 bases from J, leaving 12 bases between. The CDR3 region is CSAGRGMEQYF. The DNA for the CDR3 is TGCAGTGCTGGACGGGGGATGGAGCAGTACTTC.

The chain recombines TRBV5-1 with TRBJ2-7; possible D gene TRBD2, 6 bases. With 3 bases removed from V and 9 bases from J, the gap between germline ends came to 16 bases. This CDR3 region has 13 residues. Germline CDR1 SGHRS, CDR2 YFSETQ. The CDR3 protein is CASSSGTGVMQYF. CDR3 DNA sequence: TGCGCCAGCAGCTCCGGGACGGGGGTGATGCAGTACTTC.

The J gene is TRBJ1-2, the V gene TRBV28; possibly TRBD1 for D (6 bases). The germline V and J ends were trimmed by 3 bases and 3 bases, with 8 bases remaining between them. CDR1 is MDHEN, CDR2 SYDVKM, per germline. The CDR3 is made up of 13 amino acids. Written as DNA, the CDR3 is TGTGCCAGCAGTTTTGAGGGGGACTATGGCTACACCTTC. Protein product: CASSFEGDYGYTF.

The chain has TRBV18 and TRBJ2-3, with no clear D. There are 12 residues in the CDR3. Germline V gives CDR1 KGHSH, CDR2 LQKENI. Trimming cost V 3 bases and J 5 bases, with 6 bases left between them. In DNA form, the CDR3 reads TGTGCCAGCTCACCGAAGGGAGATACGCAGTATTTT. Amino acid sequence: CASSPKGDTQYF.

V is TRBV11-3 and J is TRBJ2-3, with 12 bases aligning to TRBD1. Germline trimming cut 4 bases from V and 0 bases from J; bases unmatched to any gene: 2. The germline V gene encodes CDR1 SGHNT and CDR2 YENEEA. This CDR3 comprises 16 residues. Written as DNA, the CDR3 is TGTGCCAGCAGCTCGGGACAGGGGGCGAGCACAGATACGCAGTATTTT. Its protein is CASSSGQGASTDTQYF.

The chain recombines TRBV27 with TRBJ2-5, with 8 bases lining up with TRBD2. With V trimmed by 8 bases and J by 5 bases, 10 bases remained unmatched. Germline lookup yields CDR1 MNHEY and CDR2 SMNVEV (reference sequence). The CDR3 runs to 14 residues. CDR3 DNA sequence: TGTGCCAGCTCGGGACTAGGGGTAGGGGAGACCCAGTACTTC. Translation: CASSGLGVGETQYF.

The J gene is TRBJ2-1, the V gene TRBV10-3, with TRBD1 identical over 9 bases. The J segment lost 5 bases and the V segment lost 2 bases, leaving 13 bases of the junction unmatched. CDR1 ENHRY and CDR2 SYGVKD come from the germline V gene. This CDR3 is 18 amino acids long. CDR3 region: CAISEIGGGQGRDNEQFF. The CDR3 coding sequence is TGTGCCATCAGTGAGATTGGCGGGGGACAGGGTCGAGACAATGAGCAGTTCTTC.

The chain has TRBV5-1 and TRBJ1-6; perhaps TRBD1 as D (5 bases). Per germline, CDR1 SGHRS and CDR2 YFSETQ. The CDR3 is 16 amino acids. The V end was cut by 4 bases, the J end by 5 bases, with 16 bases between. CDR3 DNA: TGCGCCAGCAGCCCCATGGCCCGGGGGGATAATTCACCCCTCCACTTT. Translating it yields CASSPMARGDNSPLHF.

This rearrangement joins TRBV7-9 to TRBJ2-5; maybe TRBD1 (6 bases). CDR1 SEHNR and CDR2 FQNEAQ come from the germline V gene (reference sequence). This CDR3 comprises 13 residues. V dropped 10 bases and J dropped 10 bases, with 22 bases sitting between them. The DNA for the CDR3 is TGTGCCATCGGGAATAGATCAACAGGGCGCCAGTACTTC. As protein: CAIGNRSTGRQYF.